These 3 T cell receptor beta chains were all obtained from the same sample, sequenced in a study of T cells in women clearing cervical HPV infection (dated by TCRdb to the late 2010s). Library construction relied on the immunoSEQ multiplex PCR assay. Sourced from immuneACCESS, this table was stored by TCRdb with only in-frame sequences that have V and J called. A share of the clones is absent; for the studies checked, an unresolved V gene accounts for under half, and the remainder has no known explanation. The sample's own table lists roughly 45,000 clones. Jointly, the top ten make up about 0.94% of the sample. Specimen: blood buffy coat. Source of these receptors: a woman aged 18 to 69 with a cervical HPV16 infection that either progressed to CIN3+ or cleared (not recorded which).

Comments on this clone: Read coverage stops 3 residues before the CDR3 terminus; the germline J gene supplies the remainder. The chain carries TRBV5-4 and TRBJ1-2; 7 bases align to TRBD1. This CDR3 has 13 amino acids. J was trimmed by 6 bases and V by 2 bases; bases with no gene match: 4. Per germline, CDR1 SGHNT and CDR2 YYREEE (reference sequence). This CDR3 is CASSFTGVHGYTF. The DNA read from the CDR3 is TGTGCCAGCAGCTTTACAGGGGTCCATGGC.

The CDR3 protein is CASSPGTGVYDYTF. The CDR3 DNA, read in part, is TGTGCCAGCAGCCCCGGGACAGGCGTGTACGAC. The chain carries TRBV7-9 and TRBJ1-2; 8 nucleotides align to TRBD1. The read comes to an end 3 residues before the CDR3 does, leaving the germline J gene to fill in the end. The CDR3 spans 14 residues. Germline V gene sequence: CDR1 SEHNR, CDR2 FQNEAQ (reference sequence).

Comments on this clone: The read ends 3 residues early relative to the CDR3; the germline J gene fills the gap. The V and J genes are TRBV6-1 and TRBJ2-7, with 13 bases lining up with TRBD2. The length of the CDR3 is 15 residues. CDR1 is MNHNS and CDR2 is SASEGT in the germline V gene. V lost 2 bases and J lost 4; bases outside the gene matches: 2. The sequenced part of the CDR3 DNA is TGTGCCAGCAGTGAAAAGGGACTAGCGGGGTACGAG. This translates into CASSEKGLAGYE. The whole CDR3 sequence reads CASSEKGLAGYEQYF.